This T cell receptor beta chain was sequenced in a study of blood T cell repertoires in COVID-19. Study-level background: Material from acute and convalescent COVID-19 was sourced from the United States, Italy and Spain. PBMCs, B-cell-depleted T cells, or T cells provided the cDNA or gDNA that made up the material.

This CDR3 spans 14 amino acids. Germline CDR1 is SNHLY and CDR2 is FYNNEI. Trimming cost V 8 bases and J 7 bases, with 18 bases left between them. In the original workflow: Estimates of nucleated cell counts were drawn from the amplification of reference gene primers. Profiling relied on immunoSEQ multiplex PCR, and the TCRdb table lists in-frame clones only, not all of them. D and trimming were read from the DNA, whereas the V and J calls and clone size are those reported in that table. The sample lists fewer than 75,000 clones, 85% to 95% occurring once. This TCR derives from a man aged 45 to 65 with active COVID-19. The sample comprised peripheral blood. The rearrangement uses TRBV2 and TRBJ2-1; maybe TRBD1 (5 bases). CDR3: CASVTDTGANEQFF. The CDR3 coding sequence is TGTGCCAGCGTAACAGATACAGGAGCGAATGAGCAGTTCTTC. Complete variable domain (other parts from reference TRBV2 and TRBJ2-1): EPEVTQTPSHQVTQMGQEVILRCVPISNHLYFYWYRQILGQKVEFLVSFYNNEISEKSEIFDDQFSVERPDGSNFTLKIRSTKLEDSAMYFCASVTDTGANEQFFGPGTRLTVL.